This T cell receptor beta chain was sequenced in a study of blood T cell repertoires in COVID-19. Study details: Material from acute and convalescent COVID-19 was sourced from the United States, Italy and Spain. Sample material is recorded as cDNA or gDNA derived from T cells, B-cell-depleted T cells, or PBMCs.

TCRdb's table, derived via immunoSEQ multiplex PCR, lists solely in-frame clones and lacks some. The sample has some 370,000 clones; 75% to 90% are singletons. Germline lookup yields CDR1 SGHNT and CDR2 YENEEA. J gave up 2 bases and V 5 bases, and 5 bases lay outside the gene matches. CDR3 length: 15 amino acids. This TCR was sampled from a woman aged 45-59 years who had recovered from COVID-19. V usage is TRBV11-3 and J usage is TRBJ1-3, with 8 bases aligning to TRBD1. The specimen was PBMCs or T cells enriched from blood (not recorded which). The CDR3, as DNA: TGTGCCAGCAGCCCGATGACAGGGGCTGGAAACACCATATATTTT. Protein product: CASSPMTGAGNTIYF.